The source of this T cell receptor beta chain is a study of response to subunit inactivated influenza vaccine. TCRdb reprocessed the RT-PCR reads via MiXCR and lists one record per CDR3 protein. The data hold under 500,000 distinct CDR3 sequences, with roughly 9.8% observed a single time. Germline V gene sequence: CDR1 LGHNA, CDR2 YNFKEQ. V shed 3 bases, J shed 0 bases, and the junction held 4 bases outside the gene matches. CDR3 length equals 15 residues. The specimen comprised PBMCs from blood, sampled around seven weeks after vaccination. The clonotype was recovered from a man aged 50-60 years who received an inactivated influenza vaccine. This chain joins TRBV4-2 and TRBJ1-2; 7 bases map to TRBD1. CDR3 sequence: CASSHSGTANYGYTF. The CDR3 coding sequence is TGTGCCAGCAGCCACTCCGGGACAGCTAACTATGGCTACACCTTC.